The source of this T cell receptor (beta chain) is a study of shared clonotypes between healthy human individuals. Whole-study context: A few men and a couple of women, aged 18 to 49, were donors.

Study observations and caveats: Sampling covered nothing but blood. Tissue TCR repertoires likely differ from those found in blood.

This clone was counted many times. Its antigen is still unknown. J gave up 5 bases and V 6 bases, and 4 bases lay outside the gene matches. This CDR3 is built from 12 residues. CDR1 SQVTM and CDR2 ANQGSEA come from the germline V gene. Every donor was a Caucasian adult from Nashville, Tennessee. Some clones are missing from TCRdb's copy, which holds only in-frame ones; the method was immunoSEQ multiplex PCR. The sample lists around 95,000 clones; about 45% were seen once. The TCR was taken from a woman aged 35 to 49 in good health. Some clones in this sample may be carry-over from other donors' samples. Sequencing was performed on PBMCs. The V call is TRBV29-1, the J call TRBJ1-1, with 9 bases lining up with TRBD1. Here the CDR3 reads CSVGQGATEAFF. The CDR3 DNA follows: TGCAGCGTGGGACAGGGTGCGACTGAAGCTTTCTTT.